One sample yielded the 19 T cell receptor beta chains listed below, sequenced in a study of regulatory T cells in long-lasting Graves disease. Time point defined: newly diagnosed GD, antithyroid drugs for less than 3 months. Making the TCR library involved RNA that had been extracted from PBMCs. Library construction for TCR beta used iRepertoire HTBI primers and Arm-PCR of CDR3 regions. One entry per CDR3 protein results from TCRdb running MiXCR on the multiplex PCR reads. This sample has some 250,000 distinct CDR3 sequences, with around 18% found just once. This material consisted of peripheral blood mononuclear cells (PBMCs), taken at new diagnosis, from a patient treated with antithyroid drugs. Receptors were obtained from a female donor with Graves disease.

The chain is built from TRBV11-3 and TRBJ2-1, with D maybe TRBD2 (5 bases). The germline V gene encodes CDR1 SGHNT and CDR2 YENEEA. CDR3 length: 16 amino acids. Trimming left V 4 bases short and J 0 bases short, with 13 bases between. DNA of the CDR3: TGTGCCAGCAGCTCGGACTCTGCTAGCTCCTACAATGAGCAGTTCTTC. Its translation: CASSSDSASSYNEQFF.

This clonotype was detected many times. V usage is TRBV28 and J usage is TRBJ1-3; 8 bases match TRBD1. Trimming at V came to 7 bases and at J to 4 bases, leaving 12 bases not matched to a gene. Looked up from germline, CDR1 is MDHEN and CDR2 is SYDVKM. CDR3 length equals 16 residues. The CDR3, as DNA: TGTGCCAGCAAAGGGTCGGACAGGGCGGGAGGAAACACCATATATTTT. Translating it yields CASKGSDRAGGNTIYF.

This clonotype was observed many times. This CDR3 reads CASSEAKGKEYGYTF. The DNA for the CDR3 is TGTGCCAGCAGTGAAGCTAAGGGGAAGGAGTATGGCTACACCTTC. The chain joins TRBV6-1 to TRBJ1-2, with a possible D match to TRBD1 (5 bases). The germline CDR1 and CDR2 sequences are MNHNS and SASEGT. Trimming took 0 bases from V and 5 from J, leaving 13 bases between them. The CDR3 runs to 15 residues.

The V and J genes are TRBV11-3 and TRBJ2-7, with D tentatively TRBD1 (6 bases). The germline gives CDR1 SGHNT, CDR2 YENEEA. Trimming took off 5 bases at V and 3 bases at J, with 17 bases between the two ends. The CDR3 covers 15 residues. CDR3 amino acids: CASSLGVRGHYEQYF. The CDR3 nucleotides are TGTGCCAGCAGCCTCGGGGTGAGGGGACACTACGAGCAGTACTTC.

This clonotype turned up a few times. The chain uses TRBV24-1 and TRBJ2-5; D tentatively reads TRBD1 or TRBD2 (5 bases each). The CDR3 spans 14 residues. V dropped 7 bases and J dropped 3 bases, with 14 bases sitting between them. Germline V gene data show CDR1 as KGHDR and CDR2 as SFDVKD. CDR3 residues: CATSTGDGEETQYF. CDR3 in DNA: TGTGCCACCAGCACCGGGGACGGAGAAGAGACCCAGTACTTC.

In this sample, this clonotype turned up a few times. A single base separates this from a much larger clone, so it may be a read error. CDR3 amino acids: CASSRDDGSEQFF. The CDR3 nucleotides read TGTGCCAGCAGCCGAGATGACGGGAGCGAGCAGTTCTTC. This chain connects TRBV3-1 to TRBJ2-1, with D possibly matching TRBD2 (6 bases). This CDR3 comprises 13 residues. The V end lost 4 bases, the J end lost 10 bases, and 14 bases lay between the germline ends. Germline CDR1 LGHDT, CDR2 YNNKEL (reference sequence).

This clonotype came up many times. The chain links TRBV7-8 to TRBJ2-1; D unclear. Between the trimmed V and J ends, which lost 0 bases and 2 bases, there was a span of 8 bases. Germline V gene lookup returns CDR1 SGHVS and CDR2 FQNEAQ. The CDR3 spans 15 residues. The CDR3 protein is CASSLAGATYNEQFF. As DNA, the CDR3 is TGTGCCAGCAGCTTAGCCGGAGCCACCTACAATGAGCAGTTCTTC.

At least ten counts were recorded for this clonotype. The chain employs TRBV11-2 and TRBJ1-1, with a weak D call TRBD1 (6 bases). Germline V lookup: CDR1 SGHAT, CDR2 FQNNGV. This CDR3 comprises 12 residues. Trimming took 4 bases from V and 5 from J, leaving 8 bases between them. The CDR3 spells CASSSDRTEAFF. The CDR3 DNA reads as TGTGCCAGCAGCTCAGACAGGACTGAAGCTTTCTTT.

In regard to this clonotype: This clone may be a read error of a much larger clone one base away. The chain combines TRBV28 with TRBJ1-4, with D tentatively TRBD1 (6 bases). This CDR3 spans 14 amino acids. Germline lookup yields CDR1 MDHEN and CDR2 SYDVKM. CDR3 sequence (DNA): TGTGCCAGCAGTTTCGGAGGGGGTAATAAAAAACTGTTTTTT. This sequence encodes CASSFGGGNKKLFF. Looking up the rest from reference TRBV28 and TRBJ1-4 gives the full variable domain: DVKVTQSSRYLVKRTGEKVFLECVQDMDHENMFWYRQDPGLGLRLIYFSYDVKMKEKGDIPEGYSVSREKKERFSLILESASTNQTSMYLCASSFGGGNKKLFFGSGTQLSVL.

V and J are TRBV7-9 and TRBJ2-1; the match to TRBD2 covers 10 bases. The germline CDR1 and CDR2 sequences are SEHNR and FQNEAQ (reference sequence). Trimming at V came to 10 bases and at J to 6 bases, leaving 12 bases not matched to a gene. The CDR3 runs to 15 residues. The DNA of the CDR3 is TGTGCCACCCAGTCCAGCGGGAGGGCCGGCAATGAGCAGTTCTTC. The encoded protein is CATQSSGRAGNEQFF.

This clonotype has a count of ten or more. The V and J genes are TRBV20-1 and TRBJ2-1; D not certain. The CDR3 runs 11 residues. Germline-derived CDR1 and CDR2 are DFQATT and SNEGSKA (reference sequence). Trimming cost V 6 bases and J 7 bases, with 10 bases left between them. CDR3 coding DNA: TGCAGTGCCCGCACACTAAATGAGCAGTTCTTC. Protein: CSARTLNEQFF.

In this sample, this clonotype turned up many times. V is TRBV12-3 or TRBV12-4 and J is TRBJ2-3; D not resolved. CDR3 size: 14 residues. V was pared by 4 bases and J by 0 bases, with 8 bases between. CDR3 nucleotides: TGTGCCAGCAGTTATAGATCTAGCACAGATACGCAGTATTTT. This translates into CASSYRSSTDTQYF.

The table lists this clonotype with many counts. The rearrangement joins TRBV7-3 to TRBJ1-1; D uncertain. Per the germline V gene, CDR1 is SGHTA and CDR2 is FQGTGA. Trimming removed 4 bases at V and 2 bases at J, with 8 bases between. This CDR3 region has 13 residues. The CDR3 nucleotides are TGTGCCAGCAGCTCCTCCCCCAACACTGAAGCTTTCTTT. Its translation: CASSSSPNTEAFF.

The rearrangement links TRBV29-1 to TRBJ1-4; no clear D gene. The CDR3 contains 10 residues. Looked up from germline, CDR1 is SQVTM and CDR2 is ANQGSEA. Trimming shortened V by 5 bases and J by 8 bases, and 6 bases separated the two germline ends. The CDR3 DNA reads TGCAGCGTTAAAGGGGAAAAACTGTTTTTT. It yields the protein CSVKGEKLFF.

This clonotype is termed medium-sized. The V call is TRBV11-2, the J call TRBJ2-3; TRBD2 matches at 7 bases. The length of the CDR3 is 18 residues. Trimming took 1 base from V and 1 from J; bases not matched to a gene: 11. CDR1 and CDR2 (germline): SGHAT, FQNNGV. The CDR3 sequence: CASSLGYLAGVRTDTQYF. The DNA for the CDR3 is TGTGCCAGCAGCTTAGGGTACCTTGCGGGAGTCCGCACAGATACGCAGTATTTT.

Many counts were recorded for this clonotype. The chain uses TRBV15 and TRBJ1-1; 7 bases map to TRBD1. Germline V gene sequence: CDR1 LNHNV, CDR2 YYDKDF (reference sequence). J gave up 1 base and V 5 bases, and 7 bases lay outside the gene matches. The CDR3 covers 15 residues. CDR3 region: CATSRRQGGNTEAFF. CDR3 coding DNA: TGTGCCACCAGCCGTAGACAGGGAGGGAACACTGAAGCTTTCTTT.

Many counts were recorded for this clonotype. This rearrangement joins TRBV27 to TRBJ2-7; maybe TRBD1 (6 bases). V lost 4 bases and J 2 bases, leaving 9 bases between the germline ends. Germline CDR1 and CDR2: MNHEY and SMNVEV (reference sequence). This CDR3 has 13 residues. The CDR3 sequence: CASSSTGTYEQYF. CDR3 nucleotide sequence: TGTGCCAGCAGTTCGACAGGAACCTACGAGCAGTACTTC.

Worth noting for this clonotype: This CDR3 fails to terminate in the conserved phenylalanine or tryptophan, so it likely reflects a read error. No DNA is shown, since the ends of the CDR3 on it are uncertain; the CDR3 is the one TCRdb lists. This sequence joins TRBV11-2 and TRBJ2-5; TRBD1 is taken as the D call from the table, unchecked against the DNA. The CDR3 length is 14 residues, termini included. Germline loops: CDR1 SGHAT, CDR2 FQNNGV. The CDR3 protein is CASSSGHLRETRYL.

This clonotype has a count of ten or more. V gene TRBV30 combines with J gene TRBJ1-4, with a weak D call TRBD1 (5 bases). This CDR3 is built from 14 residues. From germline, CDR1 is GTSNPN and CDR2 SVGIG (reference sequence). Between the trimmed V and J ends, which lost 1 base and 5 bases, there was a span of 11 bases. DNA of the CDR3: TGTGCCTGGAGTGGCGGGGGTTGGAATGAAAAACTGTTTTTT. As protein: CAWSGGGWNEKLFF.